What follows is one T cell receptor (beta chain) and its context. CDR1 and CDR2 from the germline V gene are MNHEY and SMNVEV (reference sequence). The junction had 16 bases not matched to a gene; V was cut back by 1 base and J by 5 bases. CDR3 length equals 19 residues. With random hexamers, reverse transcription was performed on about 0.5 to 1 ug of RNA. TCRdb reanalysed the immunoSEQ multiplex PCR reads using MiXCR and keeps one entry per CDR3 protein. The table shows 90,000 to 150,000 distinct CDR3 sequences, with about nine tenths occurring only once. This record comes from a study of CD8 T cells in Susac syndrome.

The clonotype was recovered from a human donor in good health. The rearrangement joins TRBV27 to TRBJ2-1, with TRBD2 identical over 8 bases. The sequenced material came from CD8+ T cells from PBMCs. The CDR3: CASSLLAIPGGRSDNEQFF. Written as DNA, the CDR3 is TGTGCCAGCAGTTTATTAGCCATTCCGGGGGGGCGCTCAGACAATGAGCAGTTCTTC.